These 19 T cell receptor beta chains originate from one sample sequenced in a study of naive and memory T cell subsets. Both TRBC1 and TRBC2 were covered by a beta constant-region primer of two equimolar oligonucleotides. Each CDR3 protein gets one entry after TCRdb re-called the UMI-ligation and nested PCR reads with MiXCR. The table includes some 87,000 distinct CDR3 sequences, roughly 7.3% detected once. The material sequenced was central memory CD4+ T cells from blood. The receptors were sampled from a human donor in good health.

This clonotype was counted a few times. V gene TRBV5-6 combines with J gene TRBJ2-6; D is uncertain. The CDR3 has 15 residues. The germline gives CDR1 SGHDT, CDR2 YYEEEE. Trimming cost V 3 bases and J 6 bases, with 13 bases left between them. DNA of the CDR3: TGTGCCAGCAGCTCGAGCCCCCGAAAGGCCAACGTCCTGACTTTC. Its translation: CASSSSPRKANVLTF.

This clonotype was seen many times. The chain uses TRBV7-2 and TRBJ1-6, with D possibly being TRBD1 (6 bases). CDR1 is SGHTA, CDR2 FQGNSA, per germline. CDR3 size: 15 residues. Trimming pared 5 bases from V and 9 bases from J, leaving 17 bases between. CDR3 protein: CASSPRGTRASPLHF. The CDR3 DNA follows: TGTGCCAGCAGCCCGAGAGGGACAAGGGCTTCACCCCTCCACTTT.

This clonotype was found a few times. The chain employs TRBV7-2 and TRBJ1-1, with TRBD1 as a possible D gene (6 bases). Germline V gives CDR1 SGHTA, CDR2 FQGNSA. V was shortened by 6 bases and J by 1 base, with 9 bases between the two germline ends. The length of the CDR3 is 13 residues. DNA of the CDR3: TGTGCCAGCAGAGCGGGACAGAACACTGAAGCTTTCTTT. It specifies CASRAGQNTEAFF.

In this sample, this clonotype turned up many times. The genes are TRBV6-2 or TRBV6-3 and TRBJ1-1; D is ambiguous. V was clipped by 8 bases and J by 1 base, with 20 bases between them. CDR1 and CDR2 from the germline V gene are MNHEY and SVGEGT. This CDR3 region has 16 residues. CDR3 region: CASRRRAVEGNTEAFF. The CDR3 DNA reads TGTGCCAGCCGTCGCAGAGCCGTCGAAGGGAACACTGAAGCTTTCTTT.

This clonotype was seen ten or more times. The rearrangement joins TRBV12-3 or TRBV12-4 to TRBJ1-6, with D possibly being TRBD1 (6 bases). CDR3 size: 14 residues. Trimming took 3 bases from V and 9 from J, leaving 12 bases between them. For the CDR3, the DNA is TGTGCCAGCAGTTTGGGGACAAGTGTTTCACCCCTCCACTTT. As protein: CASSLGTSVSPLHF.

The chain recombines TRBV14 with TRBJ2-7, with TRBD1 matching over 8 bases. J gave up 0 bases and V 4 bases, and 5 bases lay outside the gene matches. The CDR3 is 15 amino acids. The germline CDR1 and CDR2 sequences are SGHDN and FVKESK. The CDR3 reads CASSPRDRSSYEQYF. In DNA form, the CDR3 reads TGTGCCAGCAGCCCCCGGGACAGGAGCTCCTACGAGCAGTACTTC.

This clonotype was seen ten or more times. The chain joins TRBV28 to TRBJ1-1; D ambiguous. V lost 1 base and J lost 3, with 6 bases in between. Per the germline V gene, CDR1 is MDHEN and CDR2 is SYDVKM. The CDR3 sequence is 13 residues long. The CDR3 bases are TGTGCCAGCAGTTTATATACTTACACTGAAGCTTTCTTT. Protein sequence: CASSLYTYTEAFF.

At least ten counts were recorded for this clonotype. The chain joins TRBV5-1 to TRBJ1-6; 7 bases fit TRBD1. The CDR3 covers 13 residues. V lost 4 bases, J lost 10 bases, and 5 bases stayed unmatched. Germline V gives CDR1 SGHRS, CDR2 YFSETQ. CDR3 loop: CASSTGDQSPLHF. Here the CDR3 DNA reads TGCGCCAGCAGCACAGGGGACCAATCACCCCTCCACTTT.

The chain recombines TRBV30 with TRBJ2-1; 9 bases map to TRBD2. Trimming cost V 5 bases and J 5 bases; bases outside gene matches: 4. Germline CDR1 reads GTSNPN; CDR2 reads SVGIG (reference sequence). The length of the CDR3 is 13 residues. The chain's CDR3 is CAWSSGTHNEQFF. The CDR3 DNA reads TGTGCCTGGTCTAGCGGGACACACAATGAGCAGTTCTTC.

This clonotype was counted a few times. The gene calls are TRBV20-1 and TRBJ2-1; no definite D call. CDR3 length: 15 amino acids. Germline V gene sequence: CDR1 DFQATT, CDR2 SNEGSKA (reference sequence). Trimming pared 6 bases from V and 0 bases from J, leaving 15 bases between. CDR3 coding DNA: TGCAGTGCGGATCCACAAGCGAGCTCCTACAATGAGCAGTTCTTC. This translates into CSADPQASSYNEQFF.

This clonotype has more than one count but fewer than ten. The rearrangement uses TRBV12-3 or TRBV12-4 and TRBJ2-3, with 9 bases matching TRBD1. V was pared by 2 bases and J by 4 bases, with 4 bases of the junction left unmatched. CDR3 length: 15 amino acids. The CDR3 region is CASSLRGDRADTQYF. Here the CDR3 DNA reads TGTGCCAGCAGTTTAAGGGGGGACAGGGCAGATACGCAGTATTTT.

A few counts support this clonotype. The V call is TRBV20-1, the J call TRBJ1-1, with 9 bases that match TRBD1. Looked up from germline, CDR1 is DFQATT and CDR2 is SNEGSKA (reference sequence). V dropped 6 bases and J dropped 4; count of bases not matched to a gene: 12. This CDR3 comprises 15 residues. The CDR3 nucleotides read TGCAGTGCGTGGACAGGGGATCTTCGGGCCACTGAAGCTTTCTTT. Protein product: CSAWTGDLRATEAFF.

The chain has TRBV12-3 or TRBV12-4 and TRBJ1-2, with unresolved D. With 5 bases removed from V and 5 bases from J, the gap between germline ends came to 12 bases. The CDR3 covers 13 residues. For the CDR3, the DNA is TGTGCCAGCAGTCCGCGGAGGGAATATGGCTACACCTTC. Its protein is CASSPRREYGYTF.

This clonotype has a count of ten or more. V and J are TRBV5-5 and TRBJ1-2, with TRBD1 as a possible D gene (5 bases). Trimming shortened V by 0 bases and J by 0 bases, and 21 bases separated the two germline ends. Germline V gene data show CDR1 as SGHKS and CDR2 as YYEKEE (reference sequence). The CDR3 contains 19 residues. The CDR3 protein is CASSLAWLGGTITNYGYTF. The CDR3 DNA reads TGTGCCAGCAGCTTGGCCTGGCTCGGCGGGACCATCACTAACTATGGCTACACCTTC.

This clonotype has a count of ten or more. This CDR3 reads CASSQVSLGGGYNEQFF. As DNA, the CDR3 is TGCGCCAGCAGCCAAGTGTCGTTGGGGGGTGGCTACAATGAGCAGTTCTTC. The rearrangement links TRBV4-3 to TRBJ2-1; TRBD2 might be the D (6 bases). V was pared by 1 base and J by 3 bases, with 16 bases between. Germline lookup yields CDR1 LGHNA and CDR2 YSLEER. The CDR3 spans 17 residues.

This clonotype was seen many times. The V and J genes are TRBV12-3 or TRBV12-4 and TRBJ1-2; D remains ambiguous. The CDR3 extends over 12 amino acids. V lost 4 bases, J lost 2 bases, and 5 bases lay in between. The CDR3 nucleotides are TGTGCCAGCAGTTCGGACAACTATGGCTACACCTTC. It yields the protein CASSSDNYGYTF.

This clonotype was counted ten times or more. V and J are TRBV28 and TRBJ1-1; D unresolved. V dropped 4 bases and J dropped 1 base, with 16 bases sitting between them. CDR1 and CDR2 from the germline V gene are MDHEN and SYDVKM. This CDR3 has 16 residues. The CDR3 DNA reads TGTGCCAGCAGTTCCGTGCCGGGAGGGAGGAACACTGAAGCTTTCTTT. This translates into CASSSVPGGRNTEAFF.

This clonotype was observed many times. The rearrangement joins TRBV7-3 to TRBJ2-5; the D gene is possibly TRBD1 (6 bases). The CDR3 extends over 15 amino acids. CDR1 SGHTA and CDR2 FQGTGA come from the germline V gene. The V end was cut by 5 bases, the J end by 3 bases, with 16 bases between. CDR3 sequence (DNA): TGTGCCAGCAGCCGCGGGTCAGGGGCTGAAGAGACCCAGTACTTC. Translating gives CASSRGSGAEETQYF.

This clonotype was detected many times. The CDR3 bases are TGTGCCAGCAGCCTAGGAGGGGAGGGATTCCCCGGTTGGACCTTC. Translated, it gives CASSLGGEGFPGWTF. The rearrangement uses TRBV6-5 and TRBJ1-2; a possible D gene is TRBD1 (5 bases). The V end lost 6 bases, the J end lost 14 bases, and 28 bases lay between the germline ends. The CDR3 is 15 amino acids. Germline V lookup: CDR1 MNHEY, CDR2 SVGAGI.